This T cell receptor (beta chain) comes out of a study of blood T cell repertoires in COVID-19. Study in general: COVID-19 samples, acute and convalescent, were from the United States, Italy and Spain.

V was clipped by 1 base and J by 3 bases, with 13 bases between them. The CDR3 has 16 residues. The V gene's germline CDR1 is SGHAT and CDR2 FQNNGV. Original analysis: How many nucleated cells were present was estimated from reference gene primer amplification. Measured with immunoSEQ multiplex PCR; TCRdb has only the in-frame clones, and not every one. That table furnishes V, J and clone size, whereas the DNA furnished D and trimming. This sample carries 140,000 or so clones, 75% to 90% of them seen once, and the ten largest clones take approximately 3%. This clone appeared a few times. Sequenced sample: peripheral blood. V gene TRBV11-2 combines with J gene TRBJ2-1; tentatively, D is TRBD2 (6 bases). The clonotype was recovered from a woman aged 60-75 years with active COVID-19. The CDR3 sequence is CASSLVIAVLYNEQFF. CDR3 sequence (DNA): TGTGCCAGCAGCTTAGTCATAGCGGTACTCTACAATGAGCAGTTCTTC. Full variable domain (outside the CDR3, taken from reference TRBV11-2 and TRBJ2-1): EAGVAQSPRYKIIEKRQSVAFWCNPISGHATLYWYQQILGQGPKLLIQFQNNGVVDDSQLPKDRFSAERLKGVDSTLKIQPAKLEDSAVYLCASSLVIAVLYNEQFFGPGTRLTVL.